The rows below give T cell receptor beta chains drawn from one sample of a study of T cell responses to AZD1222 COVID-19 vaccine. Repertoires were generated with immunoSEQ multiplex PCR, while TCRdb's copy carries only in-frame clones and drops some. There are over 65,000 clones in the sample; about 92% occur only once, and about 7.1% lies in the top ten. Sequenced material: peripheral blood, taken on day 0 of MenACWY control vaccination. These receptor sequences come from an adult in good health. CDR3s include the opening cysteine and the closing phenylalanine or tryptophan. The order of the fields is clone size, D gene, J gene, V gene, CDR3 protein, CDR3 DNA. The D gene is left open where the match is weak. Clone size, where shown, is once, few, many, or a class for clones that have expanded.

abundance: .; d_gene: TRBD1; j_gene: TRBJ1-2; v_gene: TRBV27; CDR3aa: CASSFGTGYGYTF; CDR3nt: TGTGCCAGCAGTTTTGGGACAGGGTATGGCTACACCTTC
abundance: .; d_gene: TRBD2; j_gene: TRBJ2-3; v_gene: TRBV3-1/TRBV3-2; CDR3aa: CASSSPLAGIDTQYF; CDR3nt: TGTGCCAGCAGCTCGCCACTAGCGGGTATAGATACGCAGTATTTT
abundance: .; d_gene: .; j_gene: TRBJ1-2; v_gene: TRBV19; CDR3aa: CASTKRADDARANYGYTF; CDR3nt: TGTGCCAGTACTAAGCGGGCGGATGACGCCCGAGCTAACTATGGCTACACCTTC
abundance: .; d_gene: TRBD2; j_gene: TRBJ2-1; v_gene: TRBV24-1; CDR3aa: CATRTSGSHNEQFF; CDR3nt: TGTGCCACCAGAACTAGCGGGTCCCACAATGAGCAGTTCTTC
abundance: .; d_gene: .; j_gene: TRBJ1-6; v_gene: TRBV5-5; CDR3aa: CASSPRGDNSPLHF; CDR3nt: TGTGCCAGCAGCCCGAGAGGCGATAATTCACCCCTCCACTTT
abundance: .; d_gene: TRBD1; j_gene: TRBJ1-4; v_gene: TRBV9; CDR3aa: CASSVGTGGNEKLFF; CDR3nt: TGTGCCAGCAGCGTAGGGACAGGGGGGAATGAAAAACTGTTTTTT
abundance: few; d_gene: .; j_gene: TRBJ2-7; v_gene: TRBV7-2; CDR3aa: CASSPSSYEQYF; CDR3nt: TGTGCCAGCAGCCCCAGCTCCTACGAGCAGTACTTC
abundance: .; d_gene: .; j_gene: TRBJ1-6; v_gene: TRBV19; CDR3aa: CASSRTEANSPLHF; CDR3nt: TGTGCCAGTAGTAGGACAGAAGCTAATTCACCCCTCCACTTT
abundance: few; d_gene: TRBD2; j_gene: TRBJ2-7; v_gene: TRBV27; CDR3aa: CASSRKGLAGGAYEQYF; CDR3nt: TGTGCCAGCAGTCGGAAGGGACTAGCGGGAGGGGCCTACGAGCAGTACTTC
abundance: .; d_gene: .; j_gene: TRBJ2-3; v_gene: TRBV12-3/TRBV12-4; CDR3aa: CASSRPSGDTQYF; CDR3nt: TGTGCCAGCAGCCGCCCGAGCGGAGATACGCAGTATTTT
abundance: .; d_gene: .; j_gene: TRBJ1-1; v_gene: TRBV12-5; CDR3aa: CASGWDGGNTEAFF; CDR3nt: TGTGCTAGTGGTTGGGACGGGGGAAACACTGAAGCTTTCTTT
abundance: .; d_gene: TRBD2; j_gene: TRBJ2-1; v_gene: TRBV27; CDR3aa: CASSLAGLHNEQFF; CDR3nt: TGTGCCAGCAGCCTAGCGGGGCTACACAATGAGCAGTTCTTC
abundance: .; d_gene: .; j_gene: TRBJ1-5; v_gene: TRBV19; CDR3aa: CASEGRGAWNQPQHF; CDR3nt: TGTGCCAGTGAGGGGCGGGGGGCATGGAATCAGCCCCAGCATTTT
abundance: .; d_gene: .; j_gene: TRBJ1-3; v_gene: TRBV18; CDR3aa: CASSPSSGTDSGNTIYF; CDR3nt: TGTGCCAGCTCACCCTCCTCCGGGACCGACTCTGGAAACACCATATATTTT
abundance: .; d_gene: TRBD1; j_gene: TRBJ1-3; v_gene: TRBV5-6; CDR3aa: CASSLSPGGAFGNTIYF; CDR3nt: TGTGCCAGCAGCTTGTCCCCAGGGGGCGCGTTTGGAAACACCATATATTTT
abundance: .; d_gene: .; j_gene: TRBJ2-3; v_gene: TRBV11-3; CDR3aa: CASSLAGGLDTQYF; CDR3nt: TGTGCCAGCAGCTTAGCGGGGGGCTTAGATACGCAGTATTTT
abundance: .; d_gene: TRBD2; j_gene: TRBJ2-3; v_gene: TRBV9; CDR3aa: CASSVVAGGPDTQYF; CDR3nt: TGTGCCAGCAGCGTAGTAGCGGGAGGACCAGATACGCAGTATTTT
abundance: .; d_gene: TRBD2; j_gene: TRBJ2-1; v_gene: TRBV28; CDR3aa: CASTTTGTSGITYNEQFF; CDR3nt: TGTGCCAGCACCACCACCGGGACTAGCGGGATCACCTACAATGAGCAGTTCTTC
abundance: .; d_gene: .; j_gene: TRBJ1-1; v_gene: TRBV6-1; CDR3aa: CASSERGTSHSGAFF; CDR3nt: TGTGCCAGCAGTGAACGGGGGACCTCCCACTCGGGGGCTTTCTTT
abundance: .; d_gene: .; j_gene: TRBJ2-2; v_gene: TRBV19; CDR3aa: CASSIHENTGELFF; CDR3nt: TGTGCCAGTAGTATTCACGAGAACACCGGGGAGCTGTTTTTT
abundance: few; d_gene: .; j_gene: TRBJ1-4; v_gene: TRBV18; CDR3aa: CASSPPAVGEKLFF; CDR3nt: TGTGCCAGCTCACCACCAGCGGTTGGCGAAAAACTGTTTTTT
abundance: .; d_gene: TRBD1; j_gene: TRBJ2-3; v_gene: TRBV18; CDR3aa: CASSPTLLQGGTDTQYF; CDR3nt: TGTGCCAGCTCACCTACCCTTTTGCAGGGGGGCACAGATACGCAGTATTTT
abundance: .; d_gene: TRBD1; j_gene: TRBJ1-3; v_gene: TRBV9; CDR3aa: CASSVAAGGGQNTIYF; CDR3nt: TGTGCCAGCAGCGTAGCTGCAGGGGGCGGGCAAAACACCATATATTTT
abundance: .; d_gene: .; j_gene: TRBJ2-2; v_gene: TRBV19; CDR3aa: CASSIDYGRGAGELFF; CDR3nt: TGTGCCAGTAGTATAGATTATGGCCGTGGGGCCGGGGAGCTGTTTTTT
abundance: .; d_gene: TRBD1; j_gene: TRBJ2-7; v_gene: TRBV18; CDR3aa: CASSPPDREYEQYF; CDR3nt: TGTGCCAGCTCACCACCGGACAGGGAGTACGAGCAGTACTTC
abundance: once; d_gene: .; j_gene: TRBJ1-6; v_gene: TRBV6-5; CDR3aa: CASTSGAESPLHF; CDR3nt: TGTGCCAGCACGTCAGGGGCTGAGTCACCCCTCCACTTT
abundance: .; d_gene: .; j_gene: TRBJ2-3; v_gene: TRBV9; CDR3aa: CASSENGVGTDTQYF; CDR3nt: TGTGCCAGCAGCGAAAATGGAGTAGGCACAGATACGCAGTATTTT
abundance: .; d_gene: .; j_gene: TRBJ1-1; v_gene: TRBV28; CDR3aa: CASSLVGGNTEAFF; CDR3nt: TGTGCCAGCAGTTTAGTCGGCGGAAACACTGAAGCTTTCTTT
abundance: .; d_gene: TRBD1; j_gene: TRBJ2-3; v_gene: TRBV5-1; CDR3aa: CASSSLQGADTQYF; CDR3nt: TGCGCCAGCAGCTCATTACAGGGGGCTGATACGCAGTATTTT
abundance: .; d_gene: .; j_gene: TRBJ2-2; v_gene: TRBV11-3; CDR3aa: CASSPGTTNTGELFF; CDR3nt: TGTGCCAGCAGCCCCGGGACAACGAACACCGGGGAGCTGTTTTTT
abundance: .; d_gene: .; j_gene: TRBJ1-1; v_gene: TRBV3-1/TRBV3-2; CDR3aa: CASSQSEATNTEAFF; CDR3nt: TGTGCCAGCAGCCAATCTGAGGCGACGAACACTGAAGCTTTCTTT
abundance: .; d_gene: .; j_gene: TRBJ2-5; v_gene: TRBV11-2; CDR3aa: CASSFSASWETQYF; CDR3nt: TGTGCCAGCAGCTTTTCGGCTAGCTGGGAGACCCAGTACTTC
abundance: .; d_gene: .; j_gene: TRBJ2-3; v_gene: TRBV7-7; CDR3aa: CASSLESTDTQYF; CDR3nt: TGTGCCAGCAGCTTAGAGTCAACAGATACGCAGTATTTT
abundance: .; d_gene: .; j_gene: TRBJ2-3; v_gene: TRBV6-6; CDR3aa: CAAGRGQSTDTQYF; CDR3nt: TGTGCCGCAGGGCGAGGGCAAAGCACAGATACGCAGTATTTT
abundance: .; d_gene: .; j_gene: TRBJ2-7; v_gene: TRBV5-1; CDR3aa: CASSFGGEQYF; CDR3nt: TGCGCCAGCAGCTTTGGGGGAGAGCAGTACTTC
abundance: .; d_gene: .; j_gene: TRBJ2-4; v_gene: TRBV18; CDR3aa: CASSPPTKNIQYF; CDR3nt: TGTGCCAGCTCACCCCCCACCAAAAACATTCAGTACTTC
abundance: .; d_gene: TRBD2; j_gene: TRBJ2-3; v_gene: TRBV29-1; CDR3aa: CSVDGTSGTDTQYF; CDR3nt: TGCAGCGTTGATGGGACTAGCGGAACAGATACGCAGTATTTT
abundance: .; d_gene: .; j_gene: TRBJ2-6; v_gene: TRBV27; CDR3aa: CASSPAISVSGANVLTF; CDR3nt: TGTGCCAGCAGTCCAGCTATCTCCGTCTCTGGGGCCAACGTCCTGACTTTC
abundance: .; d_gene: TRBD1; j_gene: TRBJ1-2; v_gene: TRBV12-3/TRBV12-4; CDR3aa: CASSPGQKYTF; CDR3nt: TGTGCCAGCAGCCCGGGACAGAAGTACACCTTC
abundance: .; d_gene: .; j_gene: TRBJ2-5; v_gene: TRBV10-1; CDR3aa: CASSESPSRDQYF; CDR3nt: TGCGCCAGCAGTGAGTCCCCGTCCCGGGACCAGTACTTC
abundance: .; d_gene: TRBD1; j_gene: TRBJ1-1; v_gene: TRBV7-9; CDR3aa: CASSSGQQPEAFF; CDR3nt: TGTGCCAGCAGCTCGGGACAGCAGCCTGAAGCTTTCTTT
abundance: .; d_gene: .; j_gene: TRBJ1-6; v_gene: TRBV2; CDR3aa: CASSGGGNNSPLHF; CDR3nt: TGTGCCAGCAGTGGTGGGGGAAATAATTCACCCCTCCACTTT
abundance: .; d_gene: .; j_gene: TRBJ1-1; v_gene: TRBV5-6; CDR3aa: CASSRLDSSMNTEAFF; CDR3nt: TGTGCCAGCAGCCGTCTAGACAGCTCCATGAACACTGAAGCTTTCTTT
abundance: .; d_gene: .; j_gene: TRBJ1-5; v_gene: TRBV28; CDR3aa: CAINPYSNQPQHF; CDR3nt: TGTGCCATCAACCCCTATAGCAATCAGCCCCAGCATTTT
abundance: .; d_gene: .; j_gene: TRBJ1-2; v_gene: TRBV7-8; CDR3aa: CASSSYRDNYGYTF; CDR3nt: TGTGCCAGCAGCTCATACAGGGATAACTATGGCTACACCTTC
abundance: .; d_gene: TRBD1; j_gene: TRBJ2-7; v_gene: TRBV6-5; CDR3aa: CASKSGQGTSYEQYF; CDR3nt: TGTGCCAGCAAGTCCGGACAGGGTACTTCCTACGAGCAGTACTTC
abundance: .; d_gene: .; j_gene: TRBJ1-5; v_gene: TRBV7-2; CDR3aa: CASSLMPGSGPQHF; CDR3nt: TGTGCCAGCAGCTTAATGCCAGGCTCTGGACCCCAGCATTTT
abundance: .; d_gene: .; j_gene: TRBJ2-4; v_gene: TRBV16; CDR3aa: CASSQSGGGAGNIQYF; CDR3nt: TGTGCCAGCAGCCAATCTGGGGGGGGCGCAGGAAACATTCAGTACTTC
abundance: .; d_gene: .; j_gene: TRBJ2-2; v_gene: TRBV7-2; CDR3aa: CASSLTGVTGELFF; CDR3nt: TGTGCCAGCAGTCTAACGGGAGTAACGGGGGAGCTGTTTTTT
abundance: .; d_gene: .; j_gene: TRBJ1-2; v_gene: TRBV14; CDR3aa: CASSQDRGGAGGYTF; CDR3nt: TGTGCCAGCAGCCAAGATAGAGGAGGGGCTGGTGGCTACACCTTC
abundance: once; d_gene: TRBD1; j_gene: TRBJ2-5; v_gene: TRBV24-1; CDR3aa: CATSVTPTGGGETQYF; CDR3nt: TGTGCCACCAGTGTTACACCGACAGGGGGCGGAGAGACCCAGTACTTC
abundance: few; d_gene: .; j_gene: TRBJ2-1; v_gene: TRBV12-3/TRBV12-4; CDR3aa: CASSFGQRNEQFF; CDR3nt: TGTGCCAGCAGTTTCGGACAGCGCAATGAGCAGTTCTTC
abundance: .; d_gene: .; j_gene: TRBJ2-7; v_gene: TRBV12-3/TRBV12-4; CDR3aa: CASGQRDYEQYF; CDR3nt: TGTGCCAGCGGCCAGAGGGACTACGAGCAGTACTTC
abundance: .; d_gene: .; j_gene: TRBJ2-3; v_gene: TRBV28; CDR3aa: CASSFASGTDTQYF; CDR3nt: TGTGCCAGCAGTTTTGCTAGCGGCACAGATACGCAGTATTTT
abundance: .; d_gene: TRBD2; j_gene: TRBJ2-1; v_gene: TRBV5-5; CDR3aa: CASSLSGGTSNEQFF; CDR3nt: TGTGCCAGCAGCTTGAGCGGGGGAACTAGCAATGAGCAGTTCTTC
abundance: .; d_gene: .; j_gene: TRBJ2-2; v_gene: TRBV7-2; CDR3aa: CASSPQAQGMRGELFF; CDR3nt: TGTGCCAGCAGCCCCCAGGCCCAGGGGATGAGGGGGGAGCTGTTTTTT
abundance: .; d_gene: .; j_gene: TRBJ2-2; v_gene: TRBV27; CDR3aa: CASSLLGLPDTGELFF; CDR3nt: TGTGCCAGCAGTTTATTGGGACTCCCGGACACCGGGGAGCTGTTTTTT
abundance: .; d_gene: .; j_gene: TRBJ2-7; v_gene: TRBV2; CDR3aa: CASGRDLYEQYF; CDR3nt: TGTGCCAGCGGGCGGGACCTATACGAGCAGTACTTC
abundance: .; d_gene: .; j_gene: TRBJ2-6; v_gene: TRBV28; CDR3aa: CASSPPGAGANVLTF; CDR3nt: TGTGCCAGCAGTCCCCCCGGGGCTGGGGCCAACGTCCTGACTTTC
abundance: .; d_gene: .; j_gene: TRBJ1-1; v_gene: TRBV4-3; CDR3aa: CASSQDYRELNTEAFF; CDR3nt: TGCGCCAGCAGCCAAGACTATAGGGAGTTGAACACTGAAGCTTTCTTT